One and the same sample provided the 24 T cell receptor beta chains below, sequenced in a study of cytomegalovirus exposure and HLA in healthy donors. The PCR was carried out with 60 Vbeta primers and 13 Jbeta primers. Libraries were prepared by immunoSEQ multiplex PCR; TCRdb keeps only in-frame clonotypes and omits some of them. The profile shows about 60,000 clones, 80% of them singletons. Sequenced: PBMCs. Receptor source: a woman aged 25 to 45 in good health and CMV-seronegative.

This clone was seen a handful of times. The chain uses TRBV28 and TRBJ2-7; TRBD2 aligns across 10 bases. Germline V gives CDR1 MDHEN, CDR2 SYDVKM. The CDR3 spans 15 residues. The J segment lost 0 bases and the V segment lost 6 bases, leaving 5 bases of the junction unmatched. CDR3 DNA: TGTGCCAGCAGAGCTTGGACTAGCGGCTCCTACGAGCAGTACTTC. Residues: CASRAWTSGSYEQYF.

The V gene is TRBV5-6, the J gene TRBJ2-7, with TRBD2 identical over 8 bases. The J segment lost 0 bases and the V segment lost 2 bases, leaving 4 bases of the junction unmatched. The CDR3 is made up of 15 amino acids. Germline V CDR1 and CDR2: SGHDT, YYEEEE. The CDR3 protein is CASSFSGTSSYEQYF. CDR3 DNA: TGTGCCAGCAGCTTTTCCGGGACTAGCTCCTACGAGCAGTACTTC.

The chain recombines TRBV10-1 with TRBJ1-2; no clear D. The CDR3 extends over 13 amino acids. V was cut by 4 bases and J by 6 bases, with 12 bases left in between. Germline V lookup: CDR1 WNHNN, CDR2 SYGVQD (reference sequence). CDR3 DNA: TGCGCCAGCAGTGCTGACAAAGTCGATGGCTACACCTTC. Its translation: CASSADKVDGYTF.

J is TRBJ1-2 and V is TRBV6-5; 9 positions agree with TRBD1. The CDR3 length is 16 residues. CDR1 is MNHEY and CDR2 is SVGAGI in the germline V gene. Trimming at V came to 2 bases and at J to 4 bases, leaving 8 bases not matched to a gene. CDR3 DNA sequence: TGTGCCAGCAGTTACCCGGACAGGGGCGGTGGCTATGGCTACACCTTC. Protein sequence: CASSYPDRGGGYGYTF.

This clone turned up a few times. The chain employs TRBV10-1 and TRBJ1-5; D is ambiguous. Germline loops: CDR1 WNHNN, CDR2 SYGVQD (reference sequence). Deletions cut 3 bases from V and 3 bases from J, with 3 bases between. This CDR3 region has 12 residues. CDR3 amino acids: CASSDNNQPQHF. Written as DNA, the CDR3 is TGCGCCAGCAGTGACAACAATCAGCCCCAGCATTTT.

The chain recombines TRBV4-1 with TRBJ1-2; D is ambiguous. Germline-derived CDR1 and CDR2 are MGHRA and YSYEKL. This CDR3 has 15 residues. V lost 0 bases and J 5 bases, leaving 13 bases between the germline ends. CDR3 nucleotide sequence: TGCGCCAGCAGCCAAGAATTCACAGTTAATTATGGCTACACCTTC. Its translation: CASSQEFTVNYGYTF.

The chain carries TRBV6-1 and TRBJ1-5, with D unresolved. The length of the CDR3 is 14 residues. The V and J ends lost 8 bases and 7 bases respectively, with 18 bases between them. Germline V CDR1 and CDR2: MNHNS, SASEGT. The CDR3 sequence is CASLFGGRTQPQHF. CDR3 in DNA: TGTGCCAGCCTGTTTGGTGGGAGGACCCAGCCCCAGCATTTT.

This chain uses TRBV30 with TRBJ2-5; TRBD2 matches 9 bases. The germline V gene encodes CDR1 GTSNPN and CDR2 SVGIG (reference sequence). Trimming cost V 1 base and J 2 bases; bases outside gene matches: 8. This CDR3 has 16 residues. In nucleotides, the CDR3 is TGTGCCTGGAGTGCAGGCCAGACTAGCGGACAAGAGACCCAGTACTTC. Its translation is CAWSAGQTSGQETQYF.

The DNA of the CDR3 is TGTGCCAGCAGCAGGCAGGGTTCCAGCACAGATACGCAGTATTTT. Translated, it gives CASSRQGSSTDTQYF. The rearrangement joins TRBV7-2 to TRBJ2-3; D is possibly TRBD1 (5 bases). This CDR3 spans 15 amino acids. V lost 5 bases, J lost 0 bases, and 12 bases lay in between. Per the germline V gene, CDR1 is SGHTA and CDR2 is FQGNSA. Full variable domain (missing parts from reference TRBV7-2 and TRBJ2-3): GAGVSQSPSNKVTEKGKDVELRCDPISGHTALYWYRQSLGQGLEFLIYFQGNSAPDKSGLPSDRFSAERTGGSVSTLTIQRTQQEDSAVYLCASSRQGSSTDTQYFGPGTRLTVL.

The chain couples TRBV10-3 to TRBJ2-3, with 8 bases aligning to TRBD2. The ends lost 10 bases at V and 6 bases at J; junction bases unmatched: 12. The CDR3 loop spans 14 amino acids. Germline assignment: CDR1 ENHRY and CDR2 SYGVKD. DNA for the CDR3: TGTGCCACGGGGGGGGAGCGGGAGACTGATACGCAGTATTTT. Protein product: CATGGERETDTQYF.

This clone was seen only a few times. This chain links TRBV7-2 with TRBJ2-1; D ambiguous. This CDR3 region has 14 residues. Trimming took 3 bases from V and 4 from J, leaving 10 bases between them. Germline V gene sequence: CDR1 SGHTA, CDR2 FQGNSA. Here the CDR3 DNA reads TGTGCCAGCAGCTTTTTAGTGCGTTACAATGAGCAGTTCTTC. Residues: CASSFLVRYNEQFF.

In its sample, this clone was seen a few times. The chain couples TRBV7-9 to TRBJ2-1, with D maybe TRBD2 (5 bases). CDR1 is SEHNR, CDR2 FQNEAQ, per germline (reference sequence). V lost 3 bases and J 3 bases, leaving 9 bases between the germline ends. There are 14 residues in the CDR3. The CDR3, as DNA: TGTGCCAGCAGCTTTTTACGGGACTACAATGAGCAGTTCTTC. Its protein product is CASSFLRDYNEQFF.

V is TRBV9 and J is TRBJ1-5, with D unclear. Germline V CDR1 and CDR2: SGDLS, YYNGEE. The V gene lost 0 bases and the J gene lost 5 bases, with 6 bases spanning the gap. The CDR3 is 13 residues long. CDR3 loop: CASSVDGDQPQHF. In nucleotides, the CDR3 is TGTGCCAGCAGCGTAGACGGGGATCAGCCCCAGCATTTT.

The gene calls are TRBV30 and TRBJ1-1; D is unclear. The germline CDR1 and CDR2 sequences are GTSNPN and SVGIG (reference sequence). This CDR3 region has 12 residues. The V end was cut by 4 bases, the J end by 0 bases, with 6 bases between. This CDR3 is CAWKLVNTEAFF. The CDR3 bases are TGTGCCTGGAAACTGGTGAACACTGAAGCTTTCTTT.

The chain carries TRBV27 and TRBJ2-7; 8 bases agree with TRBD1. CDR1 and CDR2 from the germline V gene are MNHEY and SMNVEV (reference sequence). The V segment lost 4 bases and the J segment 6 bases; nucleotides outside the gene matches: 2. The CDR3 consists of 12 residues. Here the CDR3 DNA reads TGTGCCAGCAGTTGGACAGGGAGCGAGCAGTACTTC. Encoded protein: CASSWTGSEQYF.

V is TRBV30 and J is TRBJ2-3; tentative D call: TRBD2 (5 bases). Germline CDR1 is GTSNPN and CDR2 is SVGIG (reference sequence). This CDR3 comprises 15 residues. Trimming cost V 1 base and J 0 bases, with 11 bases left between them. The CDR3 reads CAWSELGSSTDTQYF. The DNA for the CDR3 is TGTGCCTGGAGTGAACTAGGGTCTAGCACAGATACGCAGTATTTT.

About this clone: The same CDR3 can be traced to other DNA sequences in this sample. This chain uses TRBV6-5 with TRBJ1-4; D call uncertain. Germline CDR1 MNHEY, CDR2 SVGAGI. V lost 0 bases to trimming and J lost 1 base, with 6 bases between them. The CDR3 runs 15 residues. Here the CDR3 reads CASSYSRGTNEKLFF. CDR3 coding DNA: TGTGCCAGCAGTTACTCTCGGGGAACTAATGAAAAACTGTTTTTT.

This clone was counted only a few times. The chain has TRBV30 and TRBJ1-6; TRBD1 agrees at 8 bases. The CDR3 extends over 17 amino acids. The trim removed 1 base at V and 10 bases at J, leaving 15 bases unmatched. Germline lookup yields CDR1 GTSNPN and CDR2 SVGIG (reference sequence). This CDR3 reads CAWSERTGRLAYSPLHF. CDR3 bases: TGTGCCTGGAGTGAGCGGACAGGGAGATTGGCATACTCACCCCTCCACTTT.

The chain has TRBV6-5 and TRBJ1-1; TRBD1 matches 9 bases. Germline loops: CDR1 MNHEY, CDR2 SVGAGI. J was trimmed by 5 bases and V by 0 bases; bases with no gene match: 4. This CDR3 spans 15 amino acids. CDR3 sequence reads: CASSYSGQGYTEAFF. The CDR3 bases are TGTGCCAGCAGTTACTCAGGACAGGGGTATACTGAAGCTTTCTTT.

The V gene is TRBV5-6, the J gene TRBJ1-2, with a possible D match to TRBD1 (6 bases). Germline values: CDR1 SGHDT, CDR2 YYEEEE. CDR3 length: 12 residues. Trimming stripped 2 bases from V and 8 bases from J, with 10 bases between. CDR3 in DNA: TGTGCCAGCAGCTTATGGACAGAAGGCTACACCTTC. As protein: CASSLWTEGYTF.

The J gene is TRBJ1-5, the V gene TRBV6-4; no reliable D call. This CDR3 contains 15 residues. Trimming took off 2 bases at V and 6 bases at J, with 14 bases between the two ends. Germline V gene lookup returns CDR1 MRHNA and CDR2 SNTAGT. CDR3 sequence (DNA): TGTGCCAGCAGTGACAGGGCAGGAGGTGGTCAGCCCCAGCATTTT. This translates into CASSDRAGGGQPQHF.

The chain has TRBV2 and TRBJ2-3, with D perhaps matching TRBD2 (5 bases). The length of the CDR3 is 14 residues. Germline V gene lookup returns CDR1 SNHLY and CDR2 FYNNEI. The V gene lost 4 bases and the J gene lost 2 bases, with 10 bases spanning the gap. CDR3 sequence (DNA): TGTGCCAGCAGTGTCAGGACTCTCACAGATACGCAGTATTTT. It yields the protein CASSVRTLTDTQYF.

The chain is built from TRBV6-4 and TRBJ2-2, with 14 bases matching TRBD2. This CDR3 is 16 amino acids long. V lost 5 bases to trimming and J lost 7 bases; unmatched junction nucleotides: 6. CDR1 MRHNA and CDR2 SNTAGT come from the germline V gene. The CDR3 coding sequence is TGTGCCAGCAGTCCGACTAGCGGGGGGGCCGACGGGGAGCTGTTTTTT. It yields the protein CASSPTSGGADGELFF.

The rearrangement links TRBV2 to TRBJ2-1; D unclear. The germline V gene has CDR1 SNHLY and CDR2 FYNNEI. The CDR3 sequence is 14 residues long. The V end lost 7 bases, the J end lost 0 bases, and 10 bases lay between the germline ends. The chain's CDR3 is CASIRTSSYNEQFF. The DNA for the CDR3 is TGTGCCAGCATTCGTACGAGCTCCTACAATGAGCAGTTCTTC.